The sequence of this T cell receptor (beta chain) was determined in a study of T cell responses to AZD1222 COVID-19 vaccine. Overall study results and limits: It was only five to seven AZD1222 recipients who were seropositive at baseline.

There are 13 residues in the CDR3. V was clipped by 7 bases and J by 1 base, with 10 bases between them. Looked up from germline, CDR1 is MDHEN and CDR2 is SYDVKM. Note on this clone: Antigen unknown.

The table came from immunoSEQ multiplex PCR; TCRdb's copy has only in-frame clones and leaves some out. The sample lists some 170,000 clones; less than 90% were seen once. The genes are TRBV28 and TRBJ1-1; D is unclear. The sequences come from peripheral blood, collected on day 0 of AZD1222 vaccination. The sequence was collected from an adult in good health. The CDR3 DNA sequence: TGTGCCAGCATTGCGTACACGAACACTGAAGCTTTCTTT. Translated, it gives CASIAYTNTEAFF.